This entry lists 8 T cell receptor beta chains sequenced from one sample in a study of blood T cells in healthy people across ages (dated by TCRdb to 2014 to 2015). Library generation was performed with 5' RACE. TCRdb names Illumina HiSeq 2500 as the instrument used. A second PCR of roughly 7 to 11 cycles was performed with a sample-barcoded 5' primer and a J-beta primer mix. The raw public data were reprocessed by TCRdb itself: fastp quality trimming at Q25, MiXCR clonotype calling, in-frame beta chains only. Entries that share a CDR3 protein sequence are merged under the most common genes and DNA. The sample yields approximately 1.5 million distinct CDR3 sequences; under 55% were counted once. Approximately 4% of the sample is taken by the ten largest. Source material: blood. Every receptor here comes from a woman between 18 and 29 years old in good health.

This clonotype turned up a few times. The V call is TRBV5-1, the J call TRBJ1-1, with 8 bases matching TRBD1. V lost 0 bases and J lost 0; bases outside the gene matches: 1. This CDR3 region has 15 residues. Looked up from germline, CDR1 is SGHRS and CDR2 is YFSETQ. The CDR3 sequence is CASSLGDRLNTEAFF. DNA of the CDR3: TGCGCCAGCAGCTTGGGGGACAGGTTGAACACTGAAGCTTTCTTT. The entire variable domain, with the rest obtained from reference TRBV5-1 and TRBJ1-1, is as follows: KAGVTQTPRYLIKTRGQQVTLSCSPISGHRSVSWYQQTPGQGLQFLFEYFSETQRNKGNFPGRFSGRQFSNSRSEMNVSTLELGDSALYLCASSLGDRLNTEAFFGQGTRLTVV.

This sequence joins TRBV6-6 and TRBJ2-7, with no clear D. The V gene's germline CDR1 is MNHNY and CDR2 SVGAGI (reference sequence). V lost 6 bases and J lost 3, with 15 bases in between. CDR3 length: 14 amino acids. The CDR3: CASRSGPTLYEQYF. The CDR3, as DNA: TGTGCCAGCAGATCCGGGCCGACTCTCTACGAGCAGTACTTC.

The chain is built from TRBV10-3 and TRBJ1-1; tentatively, D is TRBD1 (6 bases). CDR1 is ENHRY, CDR2 SYGVKD, per germline. V dropped 3 bases and J dropped 8 bases, with 22 bases sitting between them. The CDR3 is made up of 16 amino acids. This CDR3 reads CAISDRPGQAGGEAFF. In DNA, the CDR3 is TGTGCCATCAGTGATAGGCCGGGACAAGCCGGTGGGGAAGCTTTCTTT.

This clonotype showed up just once. V is TRBV28 and J is TRBJ2-3, with 8 bases identical to TRBD1. Germline V gene sequence: CDR1 MDHEN, CDR2 SYDVKM. The CDR3 totals 14 residues. Losses at the gene ends were 11 bases for V and 0 bases for J; bases not matched to a gene: 7. This CDR3 is CAGRQGSSTDTQYF. The CDR3 DNA sequence: TGTGCCGGTAGACAGGGGAGTAGCACAGATACGCAGTATTTT.

This chain links TRBV25-1 with TRBJ2-1; TRBD1 agrees at 7 bases. CDR3 length: 16 amino acids. Germline V gene sequence: CDR1 MGHDK, CDR2 SYGVNS. V lost 3 bases to trimming and J lost 7 bases; unmatched junction nucleotides: 12. The CDR3 region has the DNA TGTGCCAGCAGTGACCGACGACAGGGTGTCGCGAATGAGCAGTTCTTC. Translated: CASSDRRQGVANEQFF. The whole variable domain, filled in from reference TRBV25-1 and TRBJ2-1, reads EADIYQTPRYLVIGTGKKITLECSQTMGHDKMYWYQQDPGMELHLIHYSYGVNSTEKGDLSSESTVSRIRTEHFPLTLESARPSHTSQYLCASSDRRQGVANEQFFGPGTRLTVL.

This clonotype has more than one count but fewer than ten. The V gene is TRBV27, the J gene TRBJ2-1; 7 nucleotides agree with TRBD2. This CDR3 region has 14 residues. Germline V gene lookup returns CDR1 MNHEY and CDR2 SMNVEV (reference sequence). V lost 5 bases, J lost 4 bases, and 5 bases stayed unmatched. The chain's CDR3 is CASSPPGLYNEQFF. The CDR3 region has the DNA TGTGCCAGCAGTCCCCCGGGACTATACAATGAGCAGTTCTTC.

Ten or more counts support this clonotype. The junction and the germline gene differ at one end; a read error may be behind it. The rearrangement uses TRBV5-1 and TRBJ2-3, with 10 bases aligning to TRBD2. From germline, CDR1 is SGHRS and CDR2 YFSETQ. The CDR3 runs 16 residues. CDR3 protein: CASSLGLAASTDTQYF. The CDR3 bases are TGTGCCAGCAGCTTAGGACTAGCGGCTAGCACAGATACGCAGTATTTT.

Turning to this clonotype: An end of the junction differs from the germline gene, which may be a read error. This chain links TRBV6-1 with TRBJ2-3, with 12 bases lining up with TRBD2. CDR3 length: 17 amino acids. CDR1 is MNHNS and CDR2 is SASEGT in the germline V gene. DNA for the CDR3: TGTGCCACCAGTGGGGGCCTCCTAGCGGGGGGGTCAGATACGCAGTATTTT. Amino acid sequence: CATSGGLLAGGSDTQYF.